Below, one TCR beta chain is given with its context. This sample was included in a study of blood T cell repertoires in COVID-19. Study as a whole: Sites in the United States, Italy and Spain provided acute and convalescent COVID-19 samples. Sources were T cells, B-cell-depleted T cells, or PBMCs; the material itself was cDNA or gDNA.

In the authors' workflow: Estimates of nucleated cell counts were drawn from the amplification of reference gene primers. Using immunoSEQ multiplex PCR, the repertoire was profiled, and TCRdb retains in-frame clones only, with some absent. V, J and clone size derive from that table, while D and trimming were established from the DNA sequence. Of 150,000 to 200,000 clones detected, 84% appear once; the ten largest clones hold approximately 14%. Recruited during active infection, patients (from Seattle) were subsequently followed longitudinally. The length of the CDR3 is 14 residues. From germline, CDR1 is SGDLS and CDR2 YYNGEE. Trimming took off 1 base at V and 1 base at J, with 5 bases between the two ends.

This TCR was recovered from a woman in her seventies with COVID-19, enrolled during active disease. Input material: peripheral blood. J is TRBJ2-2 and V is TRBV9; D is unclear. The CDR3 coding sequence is TGTGCCAGCAGCGTATCCCAGAACACCGGGGAGCTGTTTTTT. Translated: CASSVSQNTGELFF. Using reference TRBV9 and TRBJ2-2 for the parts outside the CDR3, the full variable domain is DSGVTQTPKHLITATGQRVTLRCSPRSGDLSVYWYQQSLDQGLQFLIQYYNGEERAKGNILERFSAQQFPDLHSELNLSSLELGDSALYFCASSVSQNTGELFFGEGSRLTVL.